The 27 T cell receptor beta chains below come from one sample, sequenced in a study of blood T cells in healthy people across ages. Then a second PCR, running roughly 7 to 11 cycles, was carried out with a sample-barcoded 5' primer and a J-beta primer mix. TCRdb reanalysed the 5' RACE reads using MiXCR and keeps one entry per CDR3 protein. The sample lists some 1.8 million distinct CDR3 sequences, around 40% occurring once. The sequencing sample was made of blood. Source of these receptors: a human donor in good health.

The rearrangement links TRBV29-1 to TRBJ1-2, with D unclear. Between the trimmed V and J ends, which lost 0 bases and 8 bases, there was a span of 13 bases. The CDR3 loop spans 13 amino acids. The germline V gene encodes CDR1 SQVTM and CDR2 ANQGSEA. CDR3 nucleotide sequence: TGCAGCGTTGAAGAGACACCAGGTTCGGGCTACACCTTC. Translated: CSVEETPGSGYTF.

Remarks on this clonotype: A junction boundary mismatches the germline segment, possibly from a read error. CDR3: CASSQGAAGSYEQCF. The CDR3, as DNA: TGCGCCAGCAGCCAAGGGGCAGCCGGCTCCTACGAGCAGTGCTTC. The chain couples TRBV4-3 to TRBJ2-4, with D hard to call. Germline V lookup: CDR1 LGHNA, CDR2 YSLEER. The CDR3 covers 15 residues.

CDR3 nucleotides: TGTGCCAGCAGCAGCTGGGGGGGCACTAATGAAAAACTGTTTTTT. Encoded protein: CASSSWGGTNEKLFF. The chain joins TRBV6-6 to TRBJ1-4; possible D gene TRBD1, 6 bases. Germline V CDR1 and CDR2: MNHNY, SVGAGI (reference sequence). The CDR3 length is 15 residues. The ends were cut back, 6 bases at V and 2 bases at J, with 13 bases in the middle.

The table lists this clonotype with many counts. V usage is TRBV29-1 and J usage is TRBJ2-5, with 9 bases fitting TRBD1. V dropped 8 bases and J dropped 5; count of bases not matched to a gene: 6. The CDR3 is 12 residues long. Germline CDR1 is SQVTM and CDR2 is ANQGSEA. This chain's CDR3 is CSTRQGGETQYF. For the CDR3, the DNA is TGCAGCACCCGACAGGGGGGTGAGACCCAGTACTTC.

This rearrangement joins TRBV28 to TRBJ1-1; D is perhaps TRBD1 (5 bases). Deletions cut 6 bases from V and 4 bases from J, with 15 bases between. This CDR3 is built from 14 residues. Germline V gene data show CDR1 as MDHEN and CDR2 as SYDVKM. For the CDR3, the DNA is TGTGCCAGCAGGCCGGCAGGGATGGGCACTGAAGCTTTCTTT. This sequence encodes CASRPAGMGTEAFF.

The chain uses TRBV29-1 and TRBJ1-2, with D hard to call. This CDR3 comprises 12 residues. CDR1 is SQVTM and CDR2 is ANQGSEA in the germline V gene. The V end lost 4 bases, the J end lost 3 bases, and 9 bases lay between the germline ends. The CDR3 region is CSVGTEDYGYTF. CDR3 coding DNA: TGCAGCGTTGGGACCGAGGACTATGGCTACACCTTC.

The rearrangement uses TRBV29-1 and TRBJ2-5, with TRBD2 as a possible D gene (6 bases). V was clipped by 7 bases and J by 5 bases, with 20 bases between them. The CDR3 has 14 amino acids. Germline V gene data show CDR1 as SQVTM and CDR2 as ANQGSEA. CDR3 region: CSATHGTPGETQYF. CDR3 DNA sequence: TGCAGCGCGACACACGGGACTCCGGGGGAGACCCAGTACTTC.

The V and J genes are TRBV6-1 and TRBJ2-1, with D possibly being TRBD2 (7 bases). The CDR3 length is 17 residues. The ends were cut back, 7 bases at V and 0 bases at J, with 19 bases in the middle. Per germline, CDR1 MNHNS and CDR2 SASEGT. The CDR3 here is CASTQRGGVSSYNEQFF. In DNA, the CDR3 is TGTGCCAGCACCCAAAGGGGGGGGGTAAGCTCCTACAATGAGCAGTTCTTC.

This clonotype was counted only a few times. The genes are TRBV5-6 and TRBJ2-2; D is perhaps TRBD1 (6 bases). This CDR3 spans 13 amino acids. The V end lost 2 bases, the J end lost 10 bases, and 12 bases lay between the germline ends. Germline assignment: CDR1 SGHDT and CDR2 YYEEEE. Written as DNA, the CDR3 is TGTGCCAGCAGCTTAACAGGGTCGGTGGAGCTGTTTTTT. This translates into CASSLTGSVELFF. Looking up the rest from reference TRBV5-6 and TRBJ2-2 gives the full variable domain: DAGVTQSPTHLIKTRGQQVTLRCSPKSGHDTVSWYQQALGQGPQFIFQYYEEEERQRGNFPDRFSGHQFPNYSSELNVNALLLGDSALYLCASSLTGSVELFFGEGSRLTVL.

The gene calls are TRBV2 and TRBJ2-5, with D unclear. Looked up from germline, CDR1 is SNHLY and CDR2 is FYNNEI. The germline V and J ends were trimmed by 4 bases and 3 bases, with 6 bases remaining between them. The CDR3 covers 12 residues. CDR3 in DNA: TGTGCCAGCAGTGCCGCCGAAGAGACCCAGTACTTC. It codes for CASSAAEETQYF.

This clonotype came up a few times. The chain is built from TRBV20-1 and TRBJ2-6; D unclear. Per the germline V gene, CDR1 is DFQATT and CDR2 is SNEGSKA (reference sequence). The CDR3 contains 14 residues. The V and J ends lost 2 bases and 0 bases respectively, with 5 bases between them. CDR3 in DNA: TGCAGTGCTAGAATCCCCTCTGGGGCCAACGTCCTGACTTTC. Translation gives CSARIPSGANVLTF.

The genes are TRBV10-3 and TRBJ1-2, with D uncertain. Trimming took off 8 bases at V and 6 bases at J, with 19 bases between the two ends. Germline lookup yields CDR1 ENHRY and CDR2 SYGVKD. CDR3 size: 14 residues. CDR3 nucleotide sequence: TGTGCCATCGATCGTTCGGGCTCAGAAGATGGCTACACCTTC. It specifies CAIDRSGSEDGYTF.

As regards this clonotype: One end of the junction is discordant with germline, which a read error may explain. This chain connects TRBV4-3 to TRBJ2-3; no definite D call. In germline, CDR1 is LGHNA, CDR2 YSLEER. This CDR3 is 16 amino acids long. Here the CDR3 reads CASSQVLGGSTDRQYF. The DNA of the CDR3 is TGCGCCAGCAGCCAAGTACTGGGCGGTAGCACAGATAGGCAGTATTTT.

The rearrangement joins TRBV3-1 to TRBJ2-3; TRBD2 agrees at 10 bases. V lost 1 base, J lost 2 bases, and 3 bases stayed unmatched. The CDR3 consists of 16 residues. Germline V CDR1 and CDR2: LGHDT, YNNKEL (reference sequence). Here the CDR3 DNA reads TGTGCCAGCAGCCAAGCACTAGCGGGGACCACAGATACGCAGTATTTT. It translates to CASSQALAGTTDTQYF.

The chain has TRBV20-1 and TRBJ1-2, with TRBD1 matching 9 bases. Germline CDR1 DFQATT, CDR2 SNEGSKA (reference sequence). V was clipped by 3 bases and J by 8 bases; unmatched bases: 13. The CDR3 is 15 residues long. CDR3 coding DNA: TGCAGTGCTAGCGCCACGAGGTCGGGACAGGGAGGCTACACCTTC. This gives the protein CSASATRSGQGGYTF.

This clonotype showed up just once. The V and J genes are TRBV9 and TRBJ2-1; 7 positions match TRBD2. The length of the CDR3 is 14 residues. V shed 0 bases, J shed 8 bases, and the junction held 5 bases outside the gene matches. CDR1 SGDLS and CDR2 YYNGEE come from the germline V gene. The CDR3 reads CASSVAAGRDEQFF. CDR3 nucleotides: TGTGCCAGCAGCGTAGCTGCAGGGAGGGATGAGCAGTTCTTC.

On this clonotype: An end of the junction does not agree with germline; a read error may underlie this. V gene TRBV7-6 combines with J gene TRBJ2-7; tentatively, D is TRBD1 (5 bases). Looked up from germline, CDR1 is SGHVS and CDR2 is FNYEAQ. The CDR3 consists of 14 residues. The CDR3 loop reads CASSERTGGYEQCF. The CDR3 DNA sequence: TGTGCCAGCAGCGAAAGAACAGGTGGCTACGAGCAGTGCTTC.

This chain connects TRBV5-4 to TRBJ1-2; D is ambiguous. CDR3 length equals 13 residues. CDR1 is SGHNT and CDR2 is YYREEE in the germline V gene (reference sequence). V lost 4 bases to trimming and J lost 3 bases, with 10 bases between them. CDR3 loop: CASSGFLDYGYTF. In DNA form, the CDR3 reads TGTGCCAGCAGCGGTTTCCTCGACTATGGCTACACCTTC.

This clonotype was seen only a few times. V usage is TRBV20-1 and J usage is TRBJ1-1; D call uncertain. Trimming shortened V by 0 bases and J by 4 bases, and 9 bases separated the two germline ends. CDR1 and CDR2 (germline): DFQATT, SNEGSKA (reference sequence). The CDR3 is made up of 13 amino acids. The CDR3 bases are TGCAGTGCTAGAGAACACAGTGGCACTGAAGCTTTCTTT. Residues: CSAREHSGTEAFF.

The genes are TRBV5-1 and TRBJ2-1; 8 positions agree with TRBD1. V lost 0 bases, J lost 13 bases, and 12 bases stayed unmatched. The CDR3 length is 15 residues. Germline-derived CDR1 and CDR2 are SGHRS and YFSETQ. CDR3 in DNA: TGCGCCAGCAGCTTGGGGGGAGCCCTTACAGGGGGACAGTTCTTC. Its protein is CASSLGGALTGGQFF.

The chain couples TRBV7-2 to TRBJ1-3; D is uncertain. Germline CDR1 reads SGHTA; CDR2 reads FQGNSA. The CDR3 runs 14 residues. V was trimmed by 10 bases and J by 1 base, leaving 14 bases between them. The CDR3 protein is CATKTAPSGNTIYF. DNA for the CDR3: TGTGCCACTAAAACGGCACCATCTGGAAACACCATATATTTT.

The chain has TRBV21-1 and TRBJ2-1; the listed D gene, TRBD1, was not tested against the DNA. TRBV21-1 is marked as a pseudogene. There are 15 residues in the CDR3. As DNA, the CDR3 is TGTGCCAGCAGCACCCGGGACAGGACCTACAATGAGCAGTTCTTC. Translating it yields CASSTRDRTYNEQFF.

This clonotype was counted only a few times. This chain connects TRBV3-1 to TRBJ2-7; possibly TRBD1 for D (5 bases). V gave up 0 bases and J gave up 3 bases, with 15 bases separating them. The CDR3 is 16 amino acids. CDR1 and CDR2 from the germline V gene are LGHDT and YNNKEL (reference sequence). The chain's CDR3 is CASSQDPRQRFYEQYF. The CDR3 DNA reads TGTGCCAGCAGCCAAGATCCTCGACAGAGATTCTACGAGCAGTACTTC.

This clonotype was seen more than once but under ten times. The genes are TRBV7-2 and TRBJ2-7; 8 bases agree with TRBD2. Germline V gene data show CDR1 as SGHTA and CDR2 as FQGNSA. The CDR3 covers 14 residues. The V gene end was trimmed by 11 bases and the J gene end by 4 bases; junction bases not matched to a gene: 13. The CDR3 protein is CASQPGGRYYEQYF. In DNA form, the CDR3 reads TGTGCCTCACAACCGGGGGGGCGTTATTACGAGCAGTACTTC.

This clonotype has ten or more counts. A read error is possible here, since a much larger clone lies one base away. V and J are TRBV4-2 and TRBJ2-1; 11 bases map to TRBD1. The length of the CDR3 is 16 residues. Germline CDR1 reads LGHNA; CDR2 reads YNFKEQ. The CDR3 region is CASSQEGTGGYNEQFF. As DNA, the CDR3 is TGCGCCAGCAGCCAAGAGGGGACAGGGGGCTACAATGAGCAGTTCTTC.

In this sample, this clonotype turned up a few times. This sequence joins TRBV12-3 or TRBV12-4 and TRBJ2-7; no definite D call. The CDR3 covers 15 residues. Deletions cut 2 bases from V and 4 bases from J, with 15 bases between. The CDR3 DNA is TGTGCCAGCAGTTTAATAGGCGACGGATATTACGAGCAGTACTTC. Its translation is CASSLIGDGYYEQYF.

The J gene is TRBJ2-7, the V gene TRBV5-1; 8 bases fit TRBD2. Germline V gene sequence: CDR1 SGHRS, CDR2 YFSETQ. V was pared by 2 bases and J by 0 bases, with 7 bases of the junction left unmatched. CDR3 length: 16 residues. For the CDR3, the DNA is TGCGCCAGCAGCTTACTTCCGGCGGGGGGCTCCTACGAGCAGTACTTC. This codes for CASSLLPAGGSYEQYF.